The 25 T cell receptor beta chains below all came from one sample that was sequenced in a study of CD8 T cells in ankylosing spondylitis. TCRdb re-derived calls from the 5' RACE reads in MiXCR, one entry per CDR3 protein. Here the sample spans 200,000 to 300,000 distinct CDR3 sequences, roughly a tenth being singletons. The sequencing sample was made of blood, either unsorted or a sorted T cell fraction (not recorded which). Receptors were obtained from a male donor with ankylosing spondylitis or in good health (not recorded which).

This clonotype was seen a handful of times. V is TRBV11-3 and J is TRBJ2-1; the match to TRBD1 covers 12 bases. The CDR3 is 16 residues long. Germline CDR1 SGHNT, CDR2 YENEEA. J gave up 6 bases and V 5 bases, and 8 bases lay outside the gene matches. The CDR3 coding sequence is TGTGCCAGCAGCACCCGGGGGACAGGGGGCTTCAATGAGCAGTTCTTC. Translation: CASSTRGTGGFNEQFF. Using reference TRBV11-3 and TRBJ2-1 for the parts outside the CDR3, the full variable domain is EAGVVQSPRYKIIEKKQPVAFWCNPISGHNTLYWYLQNLGQGPELLIRYENEEAVDDSQLPKDRFSAERLKGVDSTLKIQPAELGDSAVYLCASSTRGTGGFNEQFFGPGTRLTVL.

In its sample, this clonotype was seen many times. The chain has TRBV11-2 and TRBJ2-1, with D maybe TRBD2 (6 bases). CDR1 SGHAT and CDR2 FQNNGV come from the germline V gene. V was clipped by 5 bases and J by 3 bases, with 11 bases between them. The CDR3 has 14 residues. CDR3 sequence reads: CASSQGTFYNEQFF. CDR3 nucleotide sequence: TGTGCCAGCAGCCAAGGGACTTTCTACAATGAGCAGTTCTTC.

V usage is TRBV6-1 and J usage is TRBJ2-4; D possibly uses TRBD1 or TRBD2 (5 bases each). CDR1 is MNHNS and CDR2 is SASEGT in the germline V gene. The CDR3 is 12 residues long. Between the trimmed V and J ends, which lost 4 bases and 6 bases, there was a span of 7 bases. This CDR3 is CASSAGPNIQYF. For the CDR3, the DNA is TGTGCCAGCAGTGCGGGACCAAACATTCAGTACTTC.

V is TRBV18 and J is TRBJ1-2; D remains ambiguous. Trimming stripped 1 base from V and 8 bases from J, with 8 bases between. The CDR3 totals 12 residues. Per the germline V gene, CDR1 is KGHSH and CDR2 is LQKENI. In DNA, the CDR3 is TGTGCCAGCTCACCACAGGAGGTGGGCTACACCTTC. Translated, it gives CASSPQEVGYTF.

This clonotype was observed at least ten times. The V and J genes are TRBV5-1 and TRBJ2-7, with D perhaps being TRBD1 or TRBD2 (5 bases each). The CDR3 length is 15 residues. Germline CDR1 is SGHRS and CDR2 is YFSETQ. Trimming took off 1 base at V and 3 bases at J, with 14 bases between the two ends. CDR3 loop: CASSLFQGVYYEQYF. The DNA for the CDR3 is TGCGCCAGCAGCTTGTTCCAGGGAGTTTACTACGAGCAGTACTTC.

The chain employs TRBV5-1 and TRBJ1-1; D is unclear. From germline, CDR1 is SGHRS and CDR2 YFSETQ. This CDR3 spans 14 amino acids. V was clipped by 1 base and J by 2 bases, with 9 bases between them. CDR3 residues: CASSLSAENTEAFF. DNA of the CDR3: TGCGCCAGCAGCTTGTCGGCGGAAAACACTGAAGCTTTCTTT. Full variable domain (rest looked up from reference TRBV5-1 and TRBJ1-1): KAGVTQTPRYLIKTRGQQVTLSCSPISGHRSVSWYQQTPGQGLQFLFEYFSETQRNKGNFPGRFSGRQFSNSRSEMNVSTLELGDSALYLCASSLSAENTEAFFGQGTRLTVV.

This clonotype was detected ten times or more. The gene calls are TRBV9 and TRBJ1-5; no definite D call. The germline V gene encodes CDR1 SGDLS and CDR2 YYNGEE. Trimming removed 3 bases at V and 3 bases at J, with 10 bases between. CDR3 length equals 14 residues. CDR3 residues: CASSGPWANQPQHF. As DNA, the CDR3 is TGTGCCAGCAGCGGTCCCTGGGCCAATCAGCCCCAGCATTTT. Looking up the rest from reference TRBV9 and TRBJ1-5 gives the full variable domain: DSGVTQTPKHLITATGQRVTLRCSPRSGDLSVYWYQQSLDQGLQFLIQYYNGEERAKGNILERFSAQQFPDLHSELNLSSLELGDSALYFCASSGPWANQPQHFGDGTRLSIL.

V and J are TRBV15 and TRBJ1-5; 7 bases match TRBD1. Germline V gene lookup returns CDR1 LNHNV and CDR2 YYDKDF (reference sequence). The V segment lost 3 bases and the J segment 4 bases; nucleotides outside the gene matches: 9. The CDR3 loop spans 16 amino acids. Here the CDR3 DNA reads TGTGCCACCAGCAGGGGTAGACAGGGCAATAATCAGCCCCAGCATTTT. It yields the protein CATSRGRQGNNQPQHF.

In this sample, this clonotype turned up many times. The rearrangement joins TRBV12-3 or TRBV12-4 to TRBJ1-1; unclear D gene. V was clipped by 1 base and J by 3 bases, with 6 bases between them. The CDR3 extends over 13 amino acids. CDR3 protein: CASSLGEDTEAFF. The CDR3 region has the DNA TGTGCCAGCAGTTTAGGGGAGGACACTGAAGCTTTCTTT.

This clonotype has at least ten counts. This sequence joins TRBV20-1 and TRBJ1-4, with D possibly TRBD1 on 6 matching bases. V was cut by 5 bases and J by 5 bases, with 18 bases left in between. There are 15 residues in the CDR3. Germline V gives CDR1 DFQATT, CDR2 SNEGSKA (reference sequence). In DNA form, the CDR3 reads TGCAGTGCTCCTCCCGGGACACCTGGGAATGAAAAACTGTTTTTT. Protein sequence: CSAPPGTPGNEKLFF.

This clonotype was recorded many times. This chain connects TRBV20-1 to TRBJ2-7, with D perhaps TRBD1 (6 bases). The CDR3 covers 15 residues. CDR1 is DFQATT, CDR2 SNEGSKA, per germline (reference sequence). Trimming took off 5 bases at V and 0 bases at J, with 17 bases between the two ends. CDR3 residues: CSASPLTGRSYEQYF. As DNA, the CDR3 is TGCAGTGCTTCTCCCCTGACAGGCCGCTCCTACGAGCAGTACTTC.

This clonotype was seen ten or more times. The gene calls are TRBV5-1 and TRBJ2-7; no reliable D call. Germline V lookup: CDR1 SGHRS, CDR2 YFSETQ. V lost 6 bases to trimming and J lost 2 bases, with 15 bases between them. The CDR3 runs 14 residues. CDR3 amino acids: CASMEDPSAYEQYF. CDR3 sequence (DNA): TGCGCCAGCATGGAAGATCCCTCCGCCTACGAGCAGTACTTC.

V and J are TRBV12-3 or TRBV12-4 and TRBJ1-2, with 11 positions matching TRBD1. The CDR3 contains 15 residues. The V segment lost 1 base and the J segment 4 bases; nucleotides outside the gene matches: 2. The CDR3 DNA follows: TGTGCCAGCAGTTTAGGGGGGACAGGGGGCTATGGCTACACCTTC. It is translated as CASSLGGTGGYGYTF.

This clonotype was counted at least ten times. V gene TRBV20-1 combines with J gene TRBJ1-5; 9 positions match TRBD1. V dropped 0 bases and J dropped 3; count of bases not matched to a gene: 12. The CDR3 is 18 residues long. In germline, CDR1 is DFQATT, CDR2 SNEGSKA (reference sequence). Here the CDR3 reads CSARDLLGDRDHNQPQHF. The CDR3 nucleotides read TGCAGTGCTAGAGATCTTTTAGGGGACAGGGATCACAATCAGCCCCAGCATTTT.

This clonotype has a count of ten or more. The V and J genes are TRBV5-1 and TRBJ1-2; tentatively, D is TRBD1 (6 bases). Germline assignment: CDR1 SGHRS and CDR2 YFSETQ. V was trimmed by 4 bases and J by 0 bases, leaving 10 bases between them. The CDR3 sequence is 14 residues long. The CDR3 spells CASSEGGANYGYTF. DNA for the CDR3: TGCGCCAGCAGCGAAGGGGGAGCTAACTATGGCTACACCTTC.

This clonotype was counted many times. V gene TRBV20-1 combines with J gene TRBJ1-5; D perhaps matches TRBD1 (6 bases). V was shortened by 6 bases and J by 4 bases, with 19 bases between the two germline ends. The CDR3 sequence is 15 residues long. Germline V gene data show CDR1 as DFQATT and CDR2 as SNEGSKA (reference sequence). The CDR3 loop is CSARLQGPGNQPQHF. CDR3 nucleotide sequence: TGCAGTGCCAGATTACAGGGACCGGGAAATCAGCCCCAGCATTTT.

CDR3 loop: CASSLLEANEQFF. The CDR3 DNA sequence: TGTGCCAGCAGCTTACTCGAGGCCAATGAGCAGTTCTTC. The chain couples TRBV11-2 to TRBJ2-1; the D is unclear. Trimming took off 2 bases at V and 6 bases at J, with 8 bases between the two ends. The CDR3 covers 13 residues. Germline CDR1 is SGHAT and CDR2 is FQNNGV.

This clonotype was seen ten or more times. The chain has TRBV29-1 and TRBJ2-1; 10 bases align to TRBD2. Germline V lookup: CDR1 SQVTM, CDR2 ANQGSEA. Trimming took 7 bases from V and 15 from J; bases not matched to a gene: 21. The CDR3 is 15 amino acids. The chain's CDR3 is CSALSGRDYTTDSFF. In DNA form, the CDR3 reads TGCAGCGCTCTAAGCGGGAGGGATTATACAACCGATTCGTTCTTC.

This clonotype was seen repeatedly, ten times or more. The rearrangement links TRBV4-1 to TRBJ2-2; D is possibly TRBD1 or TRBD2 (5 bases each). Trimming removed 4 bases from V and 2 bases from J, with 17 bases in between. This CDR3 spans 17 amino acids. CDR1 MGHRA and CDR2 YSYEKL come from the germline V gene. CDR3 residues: CASSPRDLISNTGELFF. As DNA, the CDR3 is TGCGCCAGCAGCCCCAGGGACCTTATCAGCAACACCGGGGAGCTGTTTTTT.

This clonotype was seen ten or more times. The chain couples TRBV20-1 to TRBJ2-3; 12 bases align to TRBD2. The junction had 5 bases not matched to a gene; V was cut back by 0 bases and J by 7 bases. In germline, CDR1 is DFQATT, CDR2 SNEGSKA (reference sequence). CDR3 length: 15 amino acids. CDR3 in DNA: TGCAGTGCTAGAGAGCTAGCGGGAGGGTCGTATACGCAGTATTTT. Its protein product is CSARELAGGSYTQYF.

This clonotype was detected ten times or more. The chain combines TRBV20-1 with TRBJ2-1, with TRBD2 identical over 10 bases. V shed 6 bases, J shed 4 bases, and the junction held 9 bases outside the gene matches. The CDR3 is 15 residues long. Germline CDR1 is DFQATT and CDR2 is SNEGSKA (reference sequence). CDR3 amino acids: CSAGKGLAYYNEQFF. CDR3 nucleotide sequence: TGCAGTGCAGGGAAGGGACTAGCGTATTACAATGAGCAGTTCTTC.

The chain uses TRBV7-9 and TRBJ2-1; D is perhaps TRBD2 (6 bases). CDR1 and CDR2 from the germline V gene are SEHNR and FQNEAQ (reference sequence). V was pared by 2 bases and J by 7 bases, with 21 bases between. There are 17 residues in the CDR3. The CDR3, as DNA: TGTGCCAGCAGCTTAAAAGTACGGCTAGCGCGGGGTAATGAGCAGTTCTTC. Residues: CASSLKVRLARGNEQFF.

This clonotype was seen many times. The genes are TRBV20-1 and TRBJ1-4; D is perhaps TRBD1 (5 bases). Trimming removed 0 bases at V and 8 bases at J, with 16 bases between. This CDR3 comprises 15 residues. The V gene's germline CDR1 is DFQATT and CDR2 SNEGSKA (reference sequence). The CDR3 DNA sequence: TGCAGTGCTAGAGATTGGGCAGGGATAGAGGAAAAACTGTTTTTT. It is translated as CSARDWAGIEEKLFF.

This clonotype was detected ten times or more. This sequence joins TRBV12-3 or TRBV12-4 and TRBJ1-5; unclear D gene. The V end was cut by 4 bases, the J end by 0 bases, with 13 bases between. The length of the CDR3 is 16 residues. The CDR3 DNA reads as TGTGCCAGCAGTTCCAAGCTAGGCAATAGCAATCAGCCCCAGCATTTT. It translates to CASSSKLGNSNQPQHF.

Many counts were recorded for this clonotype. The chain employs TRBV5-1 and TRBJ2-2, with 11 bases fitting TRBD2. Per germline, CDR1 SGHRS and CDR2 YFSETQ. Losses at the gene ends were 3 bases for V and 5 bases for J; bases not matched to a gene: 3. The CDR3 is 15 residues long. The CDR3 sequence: CASSYWTSGTGELFF. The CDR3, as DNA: TGCGCCAGCAGCTACTGGACTAGCGGGACCGGGGAGCTGTTTTTT.